This record looks at one TCR beta chain sequence and its context. Its antigen is not identified. Not a single patient had been given any form of treatment at any point before undergoing thyroid surgery. These data are taken from a study of metastatic and nonmetastatic thyroid tumors. General study results and limits: Significantly higher TCR beta diversity was reportedly seen in malignant thyroid tumors than benign nodules, in blood and tumor.

MiXCR was used by TCRdb to re-call the PCR reads. The sample holds about 16,000 clones; 27% are singletons and the top ten take 13%. With 5 bases removed from V and 3 bases from J, the gap between germline ends came to 11 bases. The CDR3 consists of 13 residues. Germline V CDR1 and CDR2: SGHTA, FQGTGA. The chain recombines TRBV7-3 with TRBJ2-7; possible D gene TRBD1, 6 bases. This TCR was recovered from a female donor with papillary thyroid cancer or a benign thyroid nodule (not recorded which). Some clones in this sample may be carry-over from other donors' samples. The sequencing input was adjacent normal tissue. CDR3 amino acids: CASSLLQGYEQYF. For the CDR3, the DNA is TGTGCCAGCAGCCTACTACAGGGCTACGAGCAGTACTTC.